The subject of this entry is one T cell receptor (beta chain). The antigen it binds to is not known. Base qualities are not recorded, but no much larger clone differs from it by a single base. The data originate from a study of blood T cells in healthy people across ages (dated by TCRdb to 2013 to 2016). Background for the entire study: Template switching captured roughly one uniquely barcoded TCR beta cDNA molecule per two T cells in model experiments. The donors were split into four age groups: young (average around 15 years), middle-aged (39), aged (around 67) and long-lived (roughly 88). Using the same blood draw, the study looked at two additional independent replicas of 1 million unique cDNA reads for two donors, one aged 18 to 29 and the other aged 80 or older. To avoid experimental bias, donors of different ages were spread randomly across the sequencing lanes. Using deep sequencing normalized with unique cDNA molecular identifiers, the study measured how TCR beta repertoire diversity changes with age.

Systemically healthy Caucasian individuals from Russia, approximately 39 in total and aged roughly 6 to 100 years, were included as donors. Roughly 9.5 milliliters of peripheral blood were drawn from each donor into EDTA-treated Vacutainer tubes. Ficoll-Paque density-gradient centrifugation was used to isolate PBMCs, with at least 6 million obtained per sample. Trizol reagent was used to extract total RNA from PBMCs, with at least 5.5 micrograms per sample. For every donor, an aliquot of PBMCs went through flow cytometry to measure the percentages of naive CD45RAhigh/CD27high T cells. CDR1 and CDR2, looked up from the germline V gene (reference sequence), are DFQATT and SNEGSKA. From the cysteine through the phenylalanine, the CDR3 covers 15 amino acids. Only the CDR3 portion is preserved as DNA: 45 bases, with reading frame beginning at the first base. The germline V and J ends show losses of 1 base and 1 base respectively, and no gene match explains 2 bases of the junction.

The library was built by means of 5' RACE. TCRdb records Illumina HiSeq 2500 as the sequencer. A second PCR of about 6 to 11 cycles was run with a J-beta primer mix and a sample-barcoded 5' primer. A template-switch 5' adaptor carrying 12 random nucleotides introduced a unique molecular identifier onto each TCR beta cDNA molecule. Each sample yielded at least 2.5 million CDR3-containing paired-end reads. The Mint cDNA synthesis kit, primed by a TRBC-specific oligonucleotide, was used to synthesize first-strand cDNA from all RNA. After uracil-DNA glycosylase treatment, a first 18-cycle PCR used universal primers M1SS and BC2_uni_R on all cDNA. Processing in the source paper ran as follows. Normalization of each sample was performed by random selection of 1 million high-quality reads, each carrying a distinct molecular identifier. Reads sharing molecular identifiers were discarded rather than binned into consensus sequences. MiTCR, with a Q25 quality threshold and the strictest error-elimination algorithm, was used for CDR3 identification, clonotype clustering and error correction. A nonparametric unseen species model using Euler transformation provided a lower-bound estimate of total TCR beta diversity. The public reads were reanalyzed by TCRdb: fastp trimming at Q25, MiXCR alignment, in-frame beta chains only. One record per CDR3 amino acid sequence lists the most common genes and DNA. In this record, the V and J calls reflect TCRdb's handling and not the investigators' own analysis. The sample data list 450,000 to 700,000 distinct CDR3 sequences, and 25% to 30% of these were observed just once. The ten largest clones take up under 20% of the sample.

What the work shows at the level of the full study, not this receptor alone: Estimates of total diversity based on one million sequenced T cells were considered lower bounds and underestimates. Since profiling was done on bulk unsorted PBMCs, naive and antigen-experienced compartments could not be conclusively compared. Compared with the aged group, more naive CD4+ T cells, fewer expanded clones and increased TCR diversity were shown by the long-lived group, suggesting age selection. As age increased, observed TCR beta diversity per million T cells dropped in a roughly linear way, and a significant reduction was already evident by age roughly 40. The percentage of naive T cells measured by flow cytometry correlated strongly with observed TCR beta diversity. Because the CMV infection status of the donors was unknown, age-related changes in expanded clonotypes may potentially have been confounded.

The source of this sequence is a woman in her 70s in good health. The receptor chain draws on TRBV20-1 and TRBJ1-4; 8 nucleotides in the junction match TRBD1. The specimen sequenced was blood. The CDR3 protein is CSARGTGITNEKLFF. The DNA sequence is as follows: TGCAGTGCTAGAGGGACAGGGATAACTAATGAAAAACTGTTTTTT.